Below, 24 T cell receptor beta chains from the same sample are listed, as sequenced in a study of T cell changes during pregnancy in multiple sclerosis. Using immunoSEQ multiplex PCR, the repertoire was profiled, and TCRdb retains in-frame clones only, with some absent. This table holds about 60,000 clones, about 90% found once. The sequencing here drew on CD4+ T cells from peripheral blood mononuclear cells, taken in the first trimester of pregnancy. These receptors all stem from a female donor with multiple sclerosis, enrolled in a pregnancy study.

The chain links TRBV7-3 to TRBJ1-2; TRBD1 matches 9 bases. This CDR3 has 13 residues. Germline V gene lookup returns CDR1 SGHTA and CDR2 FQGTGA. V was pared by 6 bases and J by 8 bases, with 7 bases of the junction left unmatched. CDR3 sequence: CASRSTGGYGYTF. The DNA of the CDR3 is TGTGCCAGCAGGTCAACAGGGGGCTACGGCTACACCTTC.

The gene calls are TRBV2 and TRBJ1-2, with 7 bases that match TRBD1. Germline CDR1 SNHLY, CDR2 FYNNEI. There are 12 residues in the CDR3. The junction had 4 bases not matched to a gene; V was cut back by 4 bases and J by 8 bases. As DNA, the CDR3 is TGTGCCAGCAGTGGGCAGGGGGAGGGCTACACCTTC. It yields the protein CASSGQGEGYTF.

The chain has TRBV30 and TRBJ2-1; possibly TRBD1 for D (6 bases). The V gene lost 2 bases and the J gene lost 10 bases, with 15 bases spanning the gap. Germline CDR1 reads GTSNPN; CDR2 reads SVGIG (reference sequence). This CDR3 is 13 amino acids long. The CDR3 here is CAWSRTQRGEQFF. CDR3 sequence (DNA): TGTGCCTGGAGTCGGACCCAAAGGGGGGAGCAGTTCTTC.

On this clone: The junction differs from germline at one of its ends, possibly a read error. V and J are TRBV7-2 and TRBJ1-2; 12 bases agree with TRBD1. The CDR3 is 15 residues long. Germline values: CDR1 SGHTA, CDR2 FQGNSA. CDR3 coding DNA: TGTGTCAGCAGCTTAAATCGGGGACAGGGGGCAGGCTACACCTTC. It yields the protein CVSSLNRGQGAGYTF.

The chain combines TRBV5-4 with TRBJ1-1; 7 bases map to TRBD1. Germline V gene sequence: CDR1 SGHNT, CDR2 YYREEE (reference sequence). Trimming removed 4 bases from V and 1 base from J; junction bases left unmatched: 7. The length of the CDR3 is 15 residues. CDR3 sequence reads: CASSPGQTKNTEAFF. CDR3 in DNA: TGTGCCAGCAGCCCGGGACAGACAAAGAACACTGAAGCTTTCTTT.

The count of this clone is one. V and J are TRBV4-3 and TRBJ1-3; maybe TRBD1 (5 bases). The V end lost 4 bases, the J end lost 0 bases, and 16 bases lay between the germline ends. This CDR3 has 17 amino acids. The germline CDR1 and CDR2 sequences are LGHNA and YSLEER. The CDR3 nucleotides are TGCGCCAGCAGCCTCGATTCTCAGGGCCTCTCTGGAAACACCATATATTTT. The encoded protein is CASSLDSQGLSGNTIYF.

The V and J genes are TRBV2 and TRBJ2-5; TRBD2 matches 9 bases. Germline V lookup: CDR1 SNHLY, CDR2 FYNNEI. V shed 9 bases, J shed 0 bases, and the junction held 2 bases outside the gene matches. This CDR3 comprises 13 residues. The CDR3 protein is CASSGGYQETQYF. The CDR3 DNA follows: TGTGCCAGTAGCGGGGGTTACCAAGAGACCCAGTACTTC.

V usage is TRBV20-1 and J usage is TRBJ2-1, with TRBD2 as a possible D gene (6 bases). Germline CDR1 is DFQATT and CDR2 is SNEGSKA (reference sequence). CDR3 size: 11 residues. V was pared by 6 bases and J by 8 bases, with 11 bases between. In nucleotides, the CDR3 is TGCAGTGCCACCTTAGCGGATGAGCAGTTCTTC. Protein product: CSATLADEQFF.

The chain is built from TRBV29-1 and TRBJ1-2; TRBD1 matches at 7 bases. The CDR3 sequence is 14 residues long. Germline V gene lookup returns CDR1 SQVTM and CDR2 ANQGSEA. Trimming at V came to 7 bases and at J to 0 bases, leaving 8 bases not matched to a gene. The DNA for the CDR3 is TGCAGCGGCTCCGGGACAGACTCTAACTATGGCTACACCTTC. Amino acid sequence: CSGSGTDSNYGYTF.

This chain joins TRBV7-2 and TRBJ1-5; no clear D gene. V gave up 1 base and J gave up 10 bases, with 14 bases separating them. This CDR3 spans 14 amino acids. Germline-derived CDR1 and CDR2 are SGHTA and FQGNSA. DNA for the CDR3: TGTGCCAGCAGCTTAGGGGCAGAGGGCGGACCCCAGCATTTT. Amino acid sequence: CASSLGAEGGPQHF.

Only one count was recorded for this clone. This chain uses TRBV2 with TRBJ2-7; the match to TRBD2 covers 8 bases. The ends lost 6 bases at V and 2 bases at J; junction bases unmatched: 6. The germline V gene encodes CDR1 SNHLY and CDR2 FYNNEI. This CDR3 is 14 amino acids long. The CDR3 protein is CASRPGLEAYEQYF. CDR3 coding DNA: TGTGCCAGCAGACCGGGACTAGAGGCCTACGAGCAGTACTTC.

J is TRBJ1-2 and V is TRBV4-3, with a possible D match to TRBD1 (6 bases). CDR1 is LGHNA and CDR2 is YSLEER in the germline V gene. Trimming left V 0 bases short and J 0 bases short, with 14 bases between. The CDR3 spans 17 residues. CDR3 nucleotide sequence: TGCGCCAGCAGCCAAGATAAGGGGGGGACTTCTAACTATGGCTACACCTTC. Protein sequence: CASSQDKGGTSNYGYTF.

Written as DNA, the CDR3 is TGCAGTGCCAGACAGGGGGCCATTCCGTATTTT. Translated: CSARQGAIPYF. V is TRBV20-1 and J is TRBJ2-3; 10 bases map to TRBD1. This CDR3 region has 11 residues. The junction had 8 bases not matched to a gene; V was cut back by 6 bases and J by 14 bases. The germline V gene encodes CDR1 DFQATT and CDR2 SNEGSKA (reference sequence).

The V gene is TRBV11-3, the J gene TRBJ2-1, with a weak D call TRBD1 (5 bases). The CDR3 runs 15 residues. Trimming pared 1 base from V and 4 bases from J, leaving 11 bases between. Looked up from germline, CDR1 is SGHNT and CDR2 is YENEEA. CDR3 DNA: TGTGCCAGCAGCTTAGCAGGGAAAGGATACAATGAGCAGTTCTTC. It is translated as CASSLAGKGYNEQFF.

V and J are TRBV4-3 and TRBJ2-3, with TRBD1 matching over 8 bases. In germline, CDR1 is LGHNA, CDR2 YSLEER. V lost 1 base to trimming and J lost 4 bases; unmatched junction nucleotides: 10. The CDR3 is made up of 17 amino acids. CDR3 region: CASSQVGQGMFADTQYF. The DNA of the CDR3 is TGCGCCAGCAGCCAAGTCGGACAGGGAATGTTCGCAGATACGCAGTATTTT.

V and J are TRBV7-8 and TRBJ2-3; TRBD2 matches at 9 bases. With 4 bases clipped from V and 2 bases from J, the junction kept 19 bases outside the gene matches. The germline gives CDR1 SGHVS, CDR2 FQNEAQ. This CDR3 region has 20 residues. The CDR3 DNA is TGTGCCAGCAGCTCCGGGTCCTTCGTAGCGGGGGCTACCTCCACAGATACGCAGTATTTT. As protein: CASSSGSFVAGATSTDTQYF. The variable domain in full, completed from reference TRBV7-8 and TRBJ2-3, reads GAGVSQSPRYKVAKRGQDVALRCDPISGHVSLFWYQQALGQGPEFLTYFQNEAQLDKSGLPSDRFFAERPEGSVSTLKIQRTQQEDSAVYLCASSSGSFVAGATSTDTQYFGPGTRLTVL.

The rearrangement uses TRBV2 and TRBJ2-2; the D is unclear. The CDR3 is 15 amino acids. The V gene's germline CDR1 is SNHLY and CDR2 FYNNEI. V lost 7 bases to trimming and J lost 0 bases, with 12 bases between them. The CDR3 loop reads CASILGPANTGELFF. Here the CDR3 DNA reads TGTGCCAGCATCTTGGGCCCCGCGAACACCGGGGAGCTGTTTTTT.

The DNA of the CDR3 is TGTGCCAGCAGCGTATCGGGACAACGTAATGAAAAACTGTTTTTT. Protein product: CASSVSGQRNEKLFF. V usage is TRBV9 and J usage is TRBJ1-4; maybe TRBD1 (6 bases). The germline V gene has CDR1 SGDLS and CDR2 YYNGEE. There are 15 residues in the CDR3. The V end was cut by 1 base, the J end by 4 bases, with 11 bases between.

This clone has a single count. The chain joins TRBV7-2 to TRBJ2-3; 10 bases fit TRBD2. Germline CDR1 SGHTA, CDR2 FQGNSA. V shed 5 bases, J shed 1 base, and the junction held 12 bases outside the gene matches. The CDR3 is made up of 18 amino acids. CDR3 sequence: CASSLRTSGGGGTDTQYF. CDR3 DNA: TGTGCCAGCAGCCTTAGGACTAGCGGTGGGGGGGGCACAGATACGCAGTATTTT. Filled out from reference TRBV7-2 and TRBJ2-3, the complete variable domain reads GAGVSQSPSNKVTEKGKDVELRCDPISGHTALYWYRQSLGQGLEFLIYFQGNSAPDKSGLPSDRFSAERTGGSVSTLTIQRTQQEDSAVYLCASSLRTSGGGGTDTQYFGPGTRLTVL.

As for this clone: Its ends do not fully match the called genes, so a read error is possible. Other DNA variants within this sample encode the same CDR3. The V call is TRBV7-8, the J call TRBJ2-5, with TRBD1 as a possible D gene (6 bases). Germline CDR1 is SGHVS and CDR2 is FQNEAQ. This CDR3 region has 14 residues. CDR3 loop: CASSPGVNQETQYF. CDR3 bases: TGCGCCAGCAGCCCAGGGGTCAACCAAGAGACCCAGTACTTC. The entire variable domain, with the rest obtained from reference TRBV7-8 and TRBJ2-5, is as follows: GAGVSQSPRYKVAKRGQDVALRCDPISGHVSLFWYQQALGQGPEFLTYFQNEAQLDKSGLPSDRFFAERPEGSVSTLKIQRTQQEDSAVYLCASSPGVNQETQYFGPGTRLLVL.

The CDR3 sequence is CASQFFVGDTGELFF. The CDR3 DNA reads as TGTGCCAGCCAATTTTTCGTAGGGGACACCGGGGAGCTGTTTTTT. This chain connects TRBV19 to TRBJ2-2; a weak D match, TRBD1 (5 bases). The length of the CDR3 is 15 residues. Germline values: CDR1 LNHDA, CDR2 SQIVND (reference sequence). The V end lost 9 bases, the J end lost 3 bases, and 17 bases lay between the germline ends.

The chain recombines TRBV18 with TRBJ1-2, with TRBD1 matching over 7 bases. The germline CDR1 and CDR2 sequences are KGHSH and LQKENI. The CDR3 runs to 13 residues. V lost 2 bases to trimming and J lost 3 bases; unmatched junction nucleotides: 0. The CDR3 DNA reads TGTGCCAGCTCACCAGACAGGGACTATGGCTACACCTTC. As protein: CASSPDRDYGYTF. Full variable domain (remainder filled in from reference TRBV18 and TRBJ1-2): NAGVMQNPRHLVRRRGQEARLRCSPMKGHSHVYWYRQLPEEGLKFMVYLQKENIIDESGMPKERFSAEFPKEGPSILRIQQVVRGDSAAYFCASSPDRDYGYTFGSGTRLTVV.

CDR3 sequence (DNA): TGTGCCAGCAGCTCCCCAGGGATAGGAAACACCATATATTTT. Translating it yields CASSSPGIGNTIYF. The rearrangement joins TRBV7-9 to TRBJ1-3; D is perhaps TRBD1 (5 bases). The CDR3 spans 14 residues. Germline CDR1 is SEHNR and CDR2 is FQNEAQ (reference sequence). V lost 4 bases and J 4 bases, leaving 11 bases between the germline ends.

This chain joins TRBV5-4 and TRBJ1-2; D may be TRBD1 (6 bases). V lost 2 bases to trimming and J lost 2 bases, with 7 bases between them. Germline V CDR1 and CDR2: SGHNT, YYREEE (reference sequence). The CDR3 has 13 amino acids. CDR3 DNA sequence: TGTGCCAGCAGCTTCGACAGGAACTATGGCTACACCTTC. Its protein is CASSFDRNYGYTF.